The 18 T cell receptor beta chains below all came from one sample that was sequenced in a study of OX40 agonist ivuxolimab in advanced cancers. Clones were sequenced by immunoSEQ multiplex PCR, and TCRdb holds only the in-frame ones, with some missing. The sample lists about 36,000 clones, about 79% occurring once. Here the sequenced sample was CD4+ or CD8+ T cells sorted from blood, taken in a trial of the OX40 agonist ivuxolimab. Receptors originate from an adult with an advanced solid tumor such as melanoma, head and neck, liver or kidney cancer.

The chain employs TRBV18 and TRBJ1-1; D is unclear. Deletions cut 5 bases from V and 6 bases from J, with 10 bases between. The germline CDR1 and CDR2 sequences are KGHSH and LQKENI. This CDR3 comprises 12 residues. CDR3 protein: CASSSDHPEAFF. The CDR3 bases are TGTGCCAGCTCATCGGACCACCCTGAAGCTTTCTTT.

The rearrangement uses TRBV19 and TRBJ1-5; maybe TRBD1 (5 bases). The CDR3 loop spans 15 amino acids. CDR1 and CDR2 (germline): LNHDA, SQIVND (reference sequence). Trimming took 3 bases from V and 7 from J, leaving 16 bases between them. The CDR3 DNA sequence: TGTGCCAGTAGTATGACCAGGGTGGATTTCCAGCCCCAGCATTTT. Translated, it gives CASSMTRVDFQPQHF.

The V call is TRBV5-1, the J call TRBJ2-6, with D maybe TRBD1 (6 bases). V gave up 4 bases and J gave up 4 bases, with 15 bases separating them. Germline V gives CDR1 SGHRS, CDR2 YFSETQ. The CDR3 spans 16 residues. The CDR3 loop reads CASSAITGPGANVLTF. As DNA, the CDR3 is TGCGCCAGCAGCGCAATTACAGGGCCCGGGGCCAACGTCCTGACTTTC.

The chain joins TRBV6-4 to TRBJ1-2, with D perhaps TRBD1 (5 bases). Trimming left V 8 bases short and J 4 bases short, with 17 bases between. Germline loops: CDR1 MRHNA, CDR2 SNTAGT. CDR3 length equals 14 residues. CDR3 residues: CASAPKAGVYGYTF. In DNA form, the CDR3 reads TGTGCCAGCGCCCCGAAGGCGGGGGTCTATGGCTACACCTTC.

This chain joins TRBV13 and TRBJ1-5, with unresolved D. Trimming removed 3 bases at V and 7 bases at J, with 7 bases between. Germline values: CDR1 PRHDT, CDR2 FYEKMQ (reference sequence). The CDR3 sequence is 12 residues long. The CDR3 nucleotides are TGTGCCAGCAGCTTGGGAGGGCAGCCCCAGCATTTT. Protein: CASSLGGQPQHF. Full variable domain (missing parts from reference TRBV13 and TRBJ1-5): AAGVIQSPRHLIKEKRETATLKCYPIPRHDTVYWYQQGPGQDPQFLISFYEKMQSDKGSIPDRFSAQQFSDYHSELNMSSLELGDSALYFCASSLGGQPQHFGDGTRLSIL.

The chain employs TRBV7-2 and TRBJ2-3, with D unresolved. Germline CDR1 is SGHTA and CDR2 is FQGNSA. The CDR3 has 11 amino acids. Deletions cut 5 bases from V and 2 bases from J, with 2 bases between. CDR3 DNA: TGTGCCAGCAGCCTCACAGATACGCAGTATTTT. It specifies CASSLTDTQYF.

This clone was observed a handful of times. The CDR3 sequence is CASTLQGVGYTF. The CDR3 DNA follows: TGTGCCAGCACCCTCCAGGGGGTTGGCTACACCTTC. J is TRBJ1-2 and V is TRBV2; TRBD1 matches at 7 bases. The CDR3 is 12 residues long. V trimming: 7 bases; J trimming: 7 bases; junction bases outside the gene matches: 6. Germline V lookup: CDR1 SNHLY, CDR2 FYNNEI.

The rearrangement links TRBV19 to TRBJ2-3, with 10 bases matching TRBD2. The CDR3 contains 16 residues. CDR1 and CDR2 from the germline V gene are LNHDA and SQIVND (reference sequence). Trimming removed 5 bases from V and 4 bases from J; junction bases left unmatched: 9. The CDR3 reads CASSRRLAGGPDTQYF. The CDR3 DNA sequence: TGTGCCAGTAGTCGACGACTAGCGGGTGGGCCAGATACGCAGTATTTT. The full variable domain, its missing parts supplied by reference TRBV19 and TRBJ2-3, is DGGITQSPKYLFRKEGQNVTLSCEQNLNHDAMYWYRQDPGQGLRLIYYSQIVNDFQKGDIAEGYSVSREKKESFPLTVTSAQKNPTAFYLCASSRRLAGGPDTQYFGPGTRLTVL.

The chain is built from TRBV5-1 and TRBJ1-1, with D perhaps matching TRBD1 (6 bases). Germline CDR1 SGHRS, CDR2 YFSETQ. Deletions cut 4 bases from V and 5 bases from J, with 12 bases between. The CDR3 is made up of 13 amino acids. For the CDR3, the DNA is TGCGCCAGCAGCCTTACAGGGAAAACTGAAGCTTTCTTT. This sequence encodes CASSLTGKTEAFF.

The chain recombines TRBV6-6 with TRBJ1-3; 7 positions agree with TRBD1. The CDR3 spans 13 residues. V was clipped by 7 bases and J by 4 bases; unmatched bases: 4. Germline values: CDR1 MNHNY, CDR2 SVGAGI (reference sequence). This CDR3 reads CASTQDRGNTIYF. The CDR3, as DNA: TGTGCCAGCACCCAGGACAGGGGAAACACCATATATTTT.

The chain employs TRBV29-1 and TRBJ2-3, with D unclear. Deletions cut 0 bases from V and 3 bases from J, with 4 bases between. The length of the CDR3 is 12 residues. The germline V gene encodes CDR1 SQVTM and CDR2 ANQGSEA. CDR3 region: CSVEERTDTQYF. The CDR3 DNA reads as TGCAGCGTTGAAGAGAGGACAGATACGCAGTATTTT.

V and J are TRBV7-9 and TRBJ1-1, with D perhaps matching TRBD1 (5 bases). The CDR3 consists of 16 residues. V lost 5 bases, J lost 0 bases, and 16 bases lay in between. CDR1 and CDR2 from the germline V gene are SEHNR and FQNEAQ (reference sequence). CDR3 residues: CASSTRSAGMNTEAFF. The CDR3 nucleotides read TGTGCCAGCAGCACCCGCTCGGCAGGGATGAACACTGAAGCTTTCTTT.

The rearrangement uses TRBV27 and TRBJ1-1; D is possibly TRBD1 (6 bases). Trimming removed 6 bases at V and 0 bases at J, with 8 bases between. The CDR3 sequence is 13 residues long. Germline V gene data show CDR1 as MNHEY and CDR2 as SMNVEV (reference sequence). This CDR3 reads CASRQGLNTEAFF. The CDR3 nucleotides read TGTGCCAGCAGACAGGGACTGAACACTGAAGCTTTCTTT.

This rearrangement joins TRBV6-1 to TRBJ1-5; D might be TRBD1 (6 bases). Looked up from germline, CDR1 is MNHNS and CDR2 is SASEGT. The CDR3 is 13 amino acids. V was clipped by 10 bases and J by 1 base, with 11 bases between them. CDR3 protein: CATWTASNQPQHF. The CDR3 region has the DNA TGTGCCACCTGGACAGCGAGCAATCAGCCCCAGCATTTT.

The chain recombines TRBV6-1 with TRBJ1-2, with TRBD1 identical over 7 bases. V shed 7 bases, J shed 2 bases, and the junction held 7 bases outside the gene matches. The length of the CDR3 is 14 residues. Germline CDR1 reads MNHNS; CDR2 reads SASEGT. The DNA for the CDR3 is TGTGCCAGCATTTTCAGGGGGGCCAACTATGGCTACACCTTC. Encoded protein: CASIFRGANYGYTF.

The rearrangement joins TRBV7-9 to TRBJ2-1; 7 nucleotides align to TRBD2. The CDR3 sequence is 15 residues long. Losses at the gene ends were 6 bases for V and 5 bases for J; bases not matched to a gene: 10. Germline CDR1 and CDR2: SEHNR and FQNEAQ (reference sequence). Written as DNA, the CDR3 is TGTGCCAGCAGGGACTACGTCGGGGGGAACAATGAGCAGTTCTTC. This translates into CASRDYVGGNNEQFF.

This chain uses TRBV21-1 with TRBJ2-7; no DNA check was done on the table's D call, TRBD1. TRBV21-1 is labeled a pseudogene. The CDR3 spans 17 residues. The CDR3 coding sequence is TGTGCCAGCAGCCTAACCGTAAATATCTACAGGTTCGACGAGCAGTACTTC. Protein product: CASSLTVNIYRFDEQYF.

The CDR3 DNA reads as TGTGCCAGCACCTCAGGGTACCAAGAGACCCAGTACTTC. Translating it yields CASTSGYQETQYF. The chain carries TRBV6-1 and TRBJ2-5, with D perhaps matching TRBD1 (5 bases). V was clipped by 7 bases and J by 0 bases, with 9 bases between them. Germline V gives CDR1 MNHNS, CDR2 SASEGT. This CDR3 spans 13 amino acids.